The 26 T cell receptor beta chains in this list originate from one sample, sequenced in a study of cytomegalovirus exposure and HLA in healthy donors. It was with 60 Vbeta and 13 Jbeta primers that the PCR ran. Profiling relied on immunoSEQ multiplex PCR, and the TCRdb table lists in-frame clones only, not all of them. The sample table includes approximately 130,000 clones. The sequencing input was PBMCs. These receptors all stem from an older woman in good health and CMV-seronegative.

The chain carries TRBV18 and TRBJ2-5; TRBD2 is a possible D gene (6 bases). The CDR3 runs to 14 residues. V was cut by 5 bases and J by 3 bases, with 13 bases left in between. Germline CDR1 is KGHSH and CDR2 is LQKENI. Here the CDR3 reads CASSSTSSEETQYF. CDR3 coding DNA: TGTGCCAGCTCATCGACTAGTTCCGAAGAGACCCAGTACTTC.

This chain connects TRBV6-4 to TRBJ1-5, with 7 bases matching TRBD1. Trimming removed 0 bases from V and 2 bases from J; junction bases left unmatched: 7. The length of the CDR3 is 17 residues. Germline loops: CDR1 MRHNA, CDR2 SNTAGT. The CDR3 nucleotides are TGTGCCAGCAGTGACTCTGGGACAGACTCCGGCAATCAGCCCCAGCATTTT. The encoded protein is CASSDSGTDSGNQPQHF.

The rearrangement joins TRBV28 to TRBJ2-1, with TRBD1 as a possible D gene (5 bases). With 10 bases removed from V and 4 bases from J, the gap between germline ends came to 20 bases. This CDR3 spans 15 amino acids. Germline V CDR1 and CDR2: MDHEN, SYDVKM. Here the CDR3 DNA reads TGTGCCACCTCTCCAGGGTCATCCCCTTACAATGAGCAGTTCTTC. Protein sequence: CATSPGSSPYNEQFF.

The rearrangement links TRBV7-9 to TRBJ2-3; TRBD1 might be the D (5 bases). The CDR3 runs 14 residues. V was trimmed by 0 bases and J by 1 base, leaving 5 bases between them. The germline V gene encodes CDR1 SEHNR and CDR2 FQNEAQ (reference sequence). The CDR3 region has the DNA TGTGCCAGCAGCTTAGCACAGGGCACAGATACGCAGTATTTT. Its protein product is CASSLAQGTDTQYF.

The CDR3 is CATSRAGDTGELFF. The CDR3 coding sequence is TGTGCCACCAGCAGAGCAGGGGACACCGGGGAGCTGTTTTTT. V and J are TRBV15 and TRBJ2-2; TRBD1 is a possible D gene (6 bases). V was trimmed by 1 base and J by 3 bases, leaving 6 bases between them. The CDR3 runs to 14 residues. Germline loops: CDR1 LNHNV, CDR2 YYDKDF (reference sequence).

Regarding this clone: A junction end diverges from the germline sequence, so it may reflect a read error. V and J are TRBV7-6 and TRBJ2-7; D might be TRBD1 (5 bases). This CDR3 comprises 17 residues. Germline values: CDR1 SGHVS, CDR2 FNYEAQ. In DNA form, the CDR3 reads TGTGCCAGCAGCTCTGACGTTGGGGCAGGTAACTCCTACGGGCAGTACTTC. Its protein product is CASSSDVGAGNSYGQYF.

DNA of the CDR3: TGCAGCGTTAAGACAGTGGAAAGCAATCAGCCCCAGCATTTT. This codes for CSVKTVESNQPQHF. This chain connects TRBV29-1 to TRBJ1-5; a weak D match, TRBD1 (5 bases). The CDR3 extends over 14 amino acids. In germline, CDR1 is SQVTM, CDR2 ANQGSEA. V dropped 5 bases and J dropped 1 base, with 12 bases sitting between them.

V usage is TRBV7-9 and J usage is TRBJ2-1; 9 bases map to TRBD1. Losses at the gene ends were 5 bases for V and 3 bases for J; bases not matched to a gene: 5. The CDR3 has 15 residues. CDR1 is SEHNR and CDR2 is FQNEAQ in the germline V gene (reference sequence). The CDR3 sequence: CASSARDRVYNEQFF. The CDR3 DNA reads as TGTGCCAGCAGCGCCCGGGACAGGGTCTACAATGAGCAGTTCTTC.

V usage is TRBV2 and J usage is TRBJ1-6, with 10 bases lining up with TRBD1. Germline V lookup: CDR1 SNHLY, CDR2 FYNNEI. The junction had 5 bases not matched to a gene; V was cut back by 3 bases and J by 9 bases. The CDR3 sequence is 15 residues long. Here the CDR3 DNA reads TGTGCCAGCAGTGAGTTGAGGACAGGGGGTTCACCCCTCCACTTT. It specifies CASSELRTGGSPLHF. Full variable domain (missing parts from reference TRBV2 and TRBJ1-6): EPEVTQTPSHQVTQMGQEVILRCVPISNHLYFYWYRQILGQKVEFLVSFYNNEISEKSEIFDDQFSVERPDGSNFTLKIRSTKLEDSAMYFCASSELRTGGSPLHFGNGTRLTVT.

The CDR3 sequence: CSAALGYEQYF. CDR3 nucleotides: TGCAGTGCCGCGCTTGGTTACGAGCAGTACTTC. The V gene is TRBV20-1, the J gene TRBJ2-7; unclear D gene. CDR1 DFQATT and CDR2 SNEGSKA come from the germline V gene (reference sequence). The V and J ends lost 6 bases and 4 bases respectively, with 10 bases between them. This CDR3 spans 11 amino acids.

The CDR3, as DNA: TGTGCCAGCAACCCAATCGGACAGAACGAGCAGTACTTC. Amino acids: CASNPIGQNEQYF. The chain employs TRBV5-5 and TRBJ2-7, with D perhaps TRBD1 (6 bases). V was shortened by 6 bases and J by 5 bases, with 15 bases between the two germline ends. The CDR3 is 13 amino acids. Per the germline V gene, CDR1 is SGHKS and CDR2 is YYEKEE (reference sequence).

In the case of this clone: The sample contains more than one DNA sequence encoding this CDR3. V gene TRBV5-6 combines with J gene TRBJ1-5, with D possibly matching TRBD1 (5 bases). Germline values: CDR1 SGHDT, CDR2 YYEEEE. Trimming removed 4 bases at V and 7 bases at J, with 15 bases between. This CDR3 comprises 14 residues. As DNA, the CDR3 is TGTGCCAGCAGCAGACACCAGGGAAACCAGCCCCAGCATTTT. This translates into CASSRHQGNQPQHF.

The chain carries TRBV7-9 and TRBJ2-1; perhaps TRBD2 as D (7 bases). The germline gives CDR1 SEHNR, CDR2 FQNEAQ (reference sequence). V lost 5 bases, J lost 4 bases, and 18 bases lay in between. This CDR3 has 16 amino acids. CDR3 DNA sequence: TGTGCCAGCAGCCCGTCGTGGGGAGGGGGTTACAATGAGCAGTTCTTC. Translating it yields CASSPSWGGGYNEQFF.

This chain uses TRBV5-1 with TRBJ1-2, with D possibly matching TRBD1 (5 bases). With 2 bases removed from V and 8 bases from J, the gap between germline ends came to 16 bases. This CDR3 region has 14 residues. Germline-derived CDR1 and CDR2 are SGHRS and YFSETQ. The CDR3 here is CASSFGPTASGYTF. In DNA form, the CDR3 reads TGCGCCAGCAGCTTCGGACCGACAGCCAGCGGCTACACCTTC.

This chain joins TRBV27 and TRBJ2-2; tentative D call: TRBD2 (6 bases). The V gene lost 5 bases and the J gene lost 3 bases, with 16 bases spanning the gap. The germline gives CDR1 MNHEY, CDR2 SMNVEV (reference sequence). CDR3 length equals 16 residues. The CDR3 DNA sequence: TGTGCCAGCAGTATAAGGGGAGGTGTCGACACCGGGGAGCTGTTTTTT. Translated, it gives CASSIRGGVDTGELFF.

J is TRBJ2-5 and V is TRBV2; 8 bases map to TRBD1. The J call is uncertain, as TRBJ2-7 better fits the DNA end. The germline gives CDR1 SNHLY, CDR2 FYNNEI. CDR3 length equals 14 residues. In nucleotides, the CDR3 is TGTGCCAGCAGTGGAACAGGGGGAGATTACGAGCAGTACTTC. The encoded protein is CASSGTGGDYEQYF.

The V and J genes are TRBV2 and TRBJ1-3; D unclear. The V and J ends lost 6 bases and 1 base respectively, with 7 bases between them. Germline CDR1 reads SNHLY; CDR2 reads FYNNEI. The CDR3 has 13 amino acids. The CDR3 reads CASSSISGNTIYF. The CDR3 bases are TGTGCCAGCAGCTCTATATCTGGAAACACCATATATTTT.

V and J are TRBV5-6 and TRBJ2-2; perhaps TRBD2 as D (6 bases). V was shortened by 4 bases and J by 6 bases, with 10 bases between the two germline ends. This CDR3 has 13 residues. Germline CDR1 and CDR2: SGHDT and YYEEEE. The CDR3 spells CASSRWGAGELFF. The CDR3, as DNA: TGTGCCAGCAGCCGCTGGGGGGCCGGGGAGCTGTTTTTT.

The chain has TRBV28 and TRBJ1-5; the match to TRBD1 covers 7 bases. Germline V gives CDR1 MDHEN, CDR2 SYDVKM. CDR3 length: 13 residues. The V segment lost 7 bases and the J segment 6 bases; nucleotides outside the gene matches: 6. The CDR3 DNA is TGTGCCAGCACCTACAGGGGAATTCAGCCCCAGCATTTT. It translates to CASTYRGIQPQHF.

This sequence joins TRBV19 and TRBJ1-5, with 7 positions matching TRBD1. Per the germline V gene, CDR1 is LNHDA and CDR2 is SQIVND (reference sequence). Trimming removed 3 bases from V and 2 bases from J; junction bases left unmatched: 7. CDR3 size: 16 residues. The CDR3 nucleotides are TGTGCCAGTAGTATCACAGGGGCTCGTGGCAATCAGCCCCAGCATTTT. This translates into CASSITGARGNQPQHF.

The CDR3 sequence is CASSLVSGGYEQYF. The CDR3 DNA follows: TGTGCCAGCAGCTTAGTATCCGGGGGCTACGAGCAGTACTTC. This sequence joins TRBV11-2 and TRBJ2-7; TRBD2 is a possible D gene (6 bases). From germline, CDR1 is SGHAT and CDR2 FQNNGV. V lost 1 base and J 3 bases, leaving 10 bases between the germline ends. The CDR3 extends over 14 amino acids.

This sequence joins TRBV6-1 and TRBJ2-7; TRBD2 aligns across 7 bases. The V and J ends lost 8 bases and 4 bases, in that order; junction bases with no gene match: 14. Per germline, CDR1 MNHNS and CDR2 SASEGT. The CDR3 covers 15 residues. CDR3 nucleotides: TGTGCCAGCCAGGAGGGAGGGCTTCCGAAGTACGAGCAGTACTTC. The encoded protein is CASQEGGLPKYEQYF.

V gene TRBV11-2 combines with J gene TRBJ2-6, with D unresolved. Germline V gene data show CDR1 as SGHAT and CDR2 as FQNNGV. V gave up 4 bases and J gave up 4 bases, with 17 bases separating them. There are 17 residues in the CDR3. This CDR3 is CASSSPRLSVGANVLTF. The CDR3 nucleotides are TGTGCCAGCAGCTCCCCCCGCCTTTCGGTGGGGGCCAACGTCCTGACTTTC.

The CDR3 here is CASSLSGQTSYEQYF. DNA of the CDR3: TGTGCCAGCAGTTTATCGGGGCAGACGTCCTACGAGCAGTACTTC. The V gene is TRBV27, the J gene TRBJ2-7, with a weak D call TRBD1 (5 bases). V gave up 0 bases and J gave up 1 base, with 10 bases separating them. The CDR3 consists of 15 residues. Germline loops: CDR1 MNHEY, CDR2 SMNVEV (reference sequence).

The chain uses TRBV5-1 and TRBJ2-5, with a tentative D call TRBD1 (5 bases). Trimming pared 4 bases from V and 5 bases from J, leaving 6 bases between. The germline CDR1 and CDR2 sequences are SGHRS and YFSETQ. The CDR3 loop spans 11 amino acids. The chain's CDR3 is CASSPGETQYF. The CDR3, as DNA: TGCGCCAGCAGCCCAGGGGAGACCCAGTACTTC.

This sequence joins TRBV15 and TRBJ2-5, with D perhaps matching TRBD1 (5 bases). Germline lookup yields CDR1 LNHNV and CDR2 YYDKDF (reference sequence). Trimming shortened V by 3 bases and J by 4 bases, and 12 bases separated the two germline ends. The CDR3 spans 14 residues. The CDR3 here is CATSRGGQGETQYF. In DNA, the CDR3 is TGTGCCACCAGCAGGGGTGGACAAGGAGAGACCCAGTACTTC.